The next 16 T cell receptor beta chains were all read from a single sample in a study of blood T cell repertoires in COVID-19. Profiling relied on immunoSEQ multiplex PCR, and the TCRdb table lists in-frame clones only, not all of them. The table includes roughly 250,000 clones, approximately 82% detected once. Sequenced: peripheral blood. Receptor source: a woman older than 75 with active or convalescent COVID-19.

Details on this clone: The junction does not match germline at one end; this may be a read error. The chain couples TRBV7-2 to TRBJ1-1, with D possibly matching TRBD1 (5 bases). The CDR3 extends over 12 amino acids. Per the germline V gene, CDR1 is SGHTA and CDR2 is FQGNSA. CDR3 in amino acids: CASSYWEGPVSF. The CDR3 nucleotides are TGTGCCAGCAGCTACTGGGAGGGACCAGTGAGCTTT.

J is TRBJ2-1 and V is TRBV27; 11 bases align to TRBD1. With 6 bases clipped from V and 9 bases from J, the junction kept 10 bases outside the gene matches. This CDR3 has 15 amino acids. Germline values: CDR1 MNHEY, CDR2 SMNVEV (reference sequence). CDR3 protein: CASRPGTGGRGEQFF. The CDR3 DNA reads TGTGCCAGCAGGCCGGGGACAGGGGGAAGGGGTGAGCAGTTCTTC.

CDR3 amino acids: CASSNFQPTGSNQPQHF. Written as DNA, the CDR3 is TGTGCCAGCAGTAACTTCCAACCCACAGGGAGCAATCAGCCCCAGCATTTT. The chain employs TRBV6-2 or TRBV6-3 and TRBJ1-5; maybe TRBD1 (6 bases). Germline V gene data show CDR1 as MNHEY and CDR2 as SVGEGT. This CDR3 is built from 17 residues. V was trimmed by 5 bases and J by 1 base, leaving 18 bases between them.

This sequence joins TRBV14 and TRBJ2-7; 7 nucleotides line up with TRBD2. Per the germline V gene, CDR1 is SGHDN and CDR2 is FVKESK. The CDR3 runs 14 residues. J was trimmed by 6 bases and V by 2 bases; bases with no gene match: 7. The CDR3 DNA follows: TGTGCCAGCAGCCAAAGCGGGACCCGCCGCGAGCAGTACTTC. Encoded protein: CASSQSGTRREQYF.

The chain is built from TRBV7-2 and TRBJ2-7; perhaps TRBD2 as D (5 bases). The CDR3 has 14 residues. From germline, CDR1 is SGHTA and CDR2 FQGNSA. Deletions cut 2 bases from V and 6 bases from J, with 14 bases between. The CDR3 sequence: CASSLFLGEGEQYF. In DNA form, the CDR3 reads TGTGCCAGCAGCTTATTTCTCGGAGAGGGCGAGCAGTACTTC.

This CDR3 reads CASRQGGAGNTIYF. In DNA, the CDR3 is TGTGCCAGCAGGCAGGGAGGGGCTGGAAACACCATATATTTT. This chain uses TRBV2 with TRBJ1-3, with D possibly being TRBD1 (5 bases). CDR1 is SNHLY and CDR2 is FYNNEI in the germline V gene. The germline V and J ends were trimmed by 6 bases and 2 bases, with 11 bases remaining between them. This CDR3 comprises 14 residues.

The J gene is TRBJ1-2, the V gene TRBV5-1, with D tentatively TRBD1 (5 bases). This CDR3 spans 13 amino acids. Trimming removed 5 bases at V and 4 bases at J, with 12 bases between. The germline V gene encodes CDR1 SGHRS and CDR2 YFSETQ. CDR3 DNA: TGCGCCAGCAGGGAGACAGCTCTCTATGGCTACACCTTC. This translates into CASRETALYGYTF.

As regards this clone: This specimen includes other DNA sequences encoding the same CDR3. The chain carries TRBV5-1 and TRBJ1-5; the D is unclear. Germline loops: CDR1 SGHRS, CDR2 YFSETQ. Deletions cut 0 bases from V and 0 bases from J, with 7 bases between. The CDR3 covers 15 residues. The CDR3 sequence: CASSLGQDSNQPQHF. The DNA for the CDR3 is TGCGCCAGCAGCTTGGGCCAGGATAGCAATCAGCCCCAGCATTTT.

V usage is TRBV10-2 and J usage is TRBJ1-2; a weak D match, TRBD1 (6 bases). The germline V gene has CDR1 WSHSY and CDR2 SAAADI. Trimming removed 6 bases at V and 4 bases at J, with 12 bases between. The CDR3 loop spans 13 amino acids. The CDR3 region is CASSGQGSYGYTF. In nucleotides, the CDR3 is TGCGCCAGCAGCGGTCAGGGGTCCTATGGCTACACCTTC.

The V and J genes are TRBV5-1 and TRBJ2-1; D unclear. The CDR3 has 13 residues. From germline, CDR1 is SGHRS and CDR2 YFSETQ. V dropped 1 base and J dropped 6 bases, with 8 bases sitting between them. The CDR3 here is CASSLIGSNEQFF. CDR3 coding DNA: TGCGCCAGCAGCTTGATCGGGTCCAATGAGCAGTTCTTC.

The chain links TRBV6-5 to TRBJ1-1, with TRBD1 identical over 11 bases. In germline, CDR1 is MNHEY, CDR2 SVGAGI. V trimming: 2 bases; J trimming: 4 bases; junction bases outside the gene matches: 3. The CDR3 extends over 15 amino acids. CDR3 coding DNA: TGTGCCAGCAGTTACACCGGGACAGGGGGCACTGAAGCTTTCTTT. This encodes CASSYTGTGGTEAFF.

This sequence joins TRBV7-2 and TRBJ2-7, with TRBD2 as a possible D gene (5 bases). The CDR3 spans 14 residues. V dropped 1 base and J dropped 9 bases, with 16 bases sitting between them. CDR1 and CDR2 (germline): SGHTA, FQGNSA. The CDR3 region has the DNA TGTGCCAGCAGCTTAGTGGTTAGCGTACATAGGCAGTACTTC. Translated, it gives CASSLVVSVHRQYF.

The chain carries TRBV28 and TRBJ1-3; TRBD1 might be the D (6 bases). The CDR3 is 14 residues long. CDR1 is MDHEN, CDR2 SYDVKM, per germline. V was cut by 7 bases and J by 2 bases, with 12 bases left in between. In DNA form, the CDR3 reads TGTGCCAGCACAACAGGGAGGGCTGGAAACACCATATATTTT. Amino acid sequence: CASTTGRAGNTIYF.

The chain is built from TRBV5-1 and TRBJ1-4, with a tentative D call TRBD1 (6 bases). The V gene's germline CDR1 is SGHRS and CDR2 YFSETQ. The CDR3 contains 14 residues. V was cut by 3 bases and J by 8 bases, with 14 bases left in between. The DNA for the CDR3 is TGCGCCAGCAGCTCAGAAGGGGGTTACGAAAAACTGTTTTTT. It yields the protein CASSSEGGYEKLFF.

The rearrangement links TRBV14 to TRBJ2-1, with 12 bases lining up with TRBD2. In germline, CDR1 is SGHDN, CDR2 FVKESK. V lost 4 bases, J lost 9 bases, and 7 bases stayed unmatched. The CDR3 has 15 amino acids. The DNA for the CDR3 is TGTGCCAGCAGCCCGGGGACTAGCGGGTCGGCTGAGCAGTTCTTC. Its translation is CASSPGTSGSAEQFF.

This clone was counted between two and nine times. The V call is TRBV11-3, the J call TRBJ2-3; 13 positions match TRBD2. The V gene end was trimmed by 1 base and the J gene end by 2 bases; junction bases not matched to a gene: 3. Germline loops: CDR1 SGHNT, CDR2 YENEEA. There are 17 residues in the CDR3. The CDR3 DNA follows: TGTGCCAGCAGCTTAGGGGGACTAGCGGGGCCCACAGATACGCAGTATTTT. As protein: CASSLGGLAGPTDTQYF. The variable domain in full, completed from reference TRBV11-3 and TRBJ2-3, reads EAGVVQSPRYKIIEKKQPVAFWCNPISGHNTLYWYLQNLGQGPELLIRYENEEAVDDSQLPKDRFSAERLKGVDSTLKIQPAELGDSAVYLCASSLGGLAGPTDTQYFGPGTRLTVL.